This T cell receptor beta chain was profiled in a study of CD4 T cells in relation to SARS-CoV-2 and coronaviruses. Study overall: PBMCs were cultured with antigen for approximately nine days before TCR beta sequencing.

The repertoire was sequenced with immunoSEQ multiplex PCR; TCRdb's copy has only in-frame clones and lacks some. The sample has about 12,000 clones, less than 80% seen once. This clone has only one observation. As yet, its antigen is unknown. The unexposed donors gave CD4+ T cells in about 2011-2019, prior to COVID-19. The cells were cultured for less than twelve days before CD4+ T cells were isolated. Germline assignment: CDR1 MNHEY and CDR2 SVGAGI. The ends were cut back, 7 bases at V and 8 bases at J, with 11 bases in the middle. This CDR3 comprises 11 residues. The V call is TRBV6-5, the J call TRBJ1-2; no definite D call. Sequences were obtained from CD4+ T cells from PBMCs, cultured in vitro. This clonotype was obtained from a human donor in good health. The CDR3 region has the DNA TGTGCCAGCAAGGCAGGAGCGGGCTACACCTTC. It yields the protein CASKAGAGYTF.